This paragraph reports one TCR beta chain. The record originates from a study of blood T cell repertoires in COVID-19. Study context: There were acute and convalescent COVID-19 samples, and they came from the United States, Italy and Spain. The cDNA or gDNA used as material had been derived from T cells, B-cell-depleted T cells, or PBMCs.

The germline V gene encodes CDR1 SGDLS and CDR2 YYNGEE. This CDR3 has 15 amino acids. Unmatched junction bases numbered 7, after V lost 2 bases and J lost 10 bases. Per the study methods: Reference gene primer amplification gave nucleated cell count estimates. Method: immunoSEQ multiplex PCR; TCRdb's copy keeps in-frame clones and lacks some. D and trimming were read from the DNA, whereas the V and J calls and clone size are those reported in that table. The sample holds roughly 50,000 clones, 90% seen once. The sequenced sample was peripheral blood. The rearrangement joins TRBV9 to TRBJ1-6; 9 bases are a match to TRBD1. This TCR was recovered from a man between 65 and 79 years old with acute or convalescent COVID-19. The CDR3 spells CASSVQGQGESPLHF. CDR3 DNA: TGTGCCAGCAGCGTCCAGGGACAGGGCGAATCACCCCTCCACTTT. Together with reference TRBV9 and TRBJ1-6, the CDR3 gives the full variable domain: DSGVTQTPKHLITATGQRVTLRCSPRSGDLSVYWYQQSLDQGLQFLIQYYNGEERAKGNILERFSAQQFPDLHSELNLSSLELGDSALYFCASSVQGQGESPLHFGNGTRLTVT.